This is a list of T cell receptor beta chains from one sample in a study of shared clonotypes between healthy human individuals. Libraries were prepared by immunoSEQ multiplex PCR; TCRdb keeps only in-frame clonotypes and omits some of them. The sample records some 2 million clones, approximately 95% being singletons. The material sequenced was naive CD8+ T cells sorted from blood. The receptors come from a man aged 18 to 29 in good health. CDR3s include the opening cysteine and the closing phenylalanine or tryptophan. Each record gives: J gene, clone size, V gene, D gene, CDR3 protein, CDR3 DNA. A D gene is named only where the DNA matches it firmly. Where a row states a size, it is once, few, many or the class of an expanded clone; other rows omit it.

j_gene: TRBJ2-7
abundance: -
v_gene: TRBV7-6
d_gene: TRBD2
CDR3aa: CASSLKAGTSGSSYEQYF
CDR3nt: TGTGCCAGCAGCTTAAAGGCTGGGACTAGCGGGAGCTCCTACGAGCAGTACTTC

j_gene: TRBJ1-5
abundance: -
v_gene: TRBV30
d_gene: TRBD1
CDR3aa: CAWSAGQGAFQPQHF
CDR3nt: TGTGCCTGGAGTGCCGGACAGGGGGCCTTTCAGCCCCAGCATTTT

j_gene: TRBJ2-3
abundance: once
v_gene: TRBV5-6
d_gene: TRBD1
CDR3aa: CASSLDRDRSTDTQYF
CDR3nt: TGTGCCAGCAGCTTAGACAGGGATCGGAGCACAGATACGCAGTATTTT

j_gene: TRBJ2-5
abundance: -
v_gene: TRBV5-1
d_gene: -
CDR3aa: CASSWNRGTQETQYF
CDR3nt: TGCGCCAGCAGCTGGAACCGTGGGACACAAGAGACCCAGTACTTC

j_gene: TRBJ2-7
abundance: -
v_gene: TRBV27
d_gene: TRBD1
CDR3aa: CASSADRAYEQYF
CDR3nt: TGTGCCAGCAGCGCGGACAGGGCCTACGAGCAGTACTTC

j_gene: TRBJ2-2
abundance: -
v_gene: TRBV29-1
d_gene: TRBD2
CDR3aa: CSVVIPPGLADRSHYTGELFF
CDR3nt: TGCAGCGTTGTCATCCCCCCTGGACTAGCGGACAGGAGCCACTACACCGGGGAGCTGTTTTTT

j_gene: TRBJ2-7
abundance: -
v_gene: TRBV13
d_gene: -
CDR3aa: CASSRRGTNGVEQYF
CDR3nt: TGTGCCAGCAGTCGTAGGGGGACAAATGGGGTCGAGCAGTACTTC

j_gene: TRBJ2-3
abundance: -
v_gene: TRBV7-7
d_gene: -
CDR3aa: CASSLKPTDTQYF
CDR3nt: TGTGCTAGCAGCTTAAAGCCCACAGATACGCAGTATTTT

j_gene: TRBJ2-7
abundance: -
v_gene: TRBV7-6
d_gene: TRBD2
CDR3aa: CASSLGGGKEEQYF
CDR3nt: TGTGCCAGCAGCTTAGGCGGGGGGAAAGAGGAGCAGTACTTC

j_gene: TRBJ2-2
abundance: once
v_gene: TRBV11-2
d_gene: TRBD2
CDR3aa: CASSLTSGPTGELFF
CDR3nt: TGTGCCAGCAGCTTAACTAGCGGGCCCACCGGGGAGCTGTTTTTT

j_gene: TRBJ2-6
abundance: -
v_gene: TRBV4-1
d_gene: -
CDR3aa: CASSHPPPGANVLTF
CDR3nt: TGCGCCAGCAGCCACCCCCCCCCTGGGGCCAACGTCCTGACTTTC

j_gene: TRBJ2-1
abundance: once
v_gene: TRBV6-5
d_gene: TRBD2
CDR3aa: CASSYSTSGSSGEQFF
CDR3nt: TGTGCCAGCAGTTACTCGACTAGCGGGAGCTCGGGTGAGCAGTTCTTC

j_gene: TRBJ2-1
abundance: -
v_gene: TRBV7-9
d_gene: TRBD1
CDR3aa: CASSPARDRQFF
CDR3nt: TGTGCCAGCAGCCCCGCCCGGGACAGGCAGTTCTTC

j_gene: TRBJ1-1
abundance: -
v_gene: TRBV4-1
d_gene: -
CDR3aa: CASSQGPNPEAFF
CDR3nt: TGCGCCAGCAGCCAAGGACCAAACCCTGAAGCTTTCTTT

j_gene: TRBJ2-7
abundance: -
v_gene: TRBV5-4
d_gene: -
CDR3aa: CASSPYNQQSYEQYF
CDR3nt: TGTGCCAGCAGCCCTTATAACCAGCAGAGCTACGAGCAGTACTTC

j_gene: TRBJ2-5
abundance: -
v_gene: TRBV10-3
d_gene: -
CDR3aa: CAISGGHFTGQETQYF
CDR3nt: TGTGCCATCAGTGGGGGACACTTTACGGGGCAAGAGACCCAGTACTTC

j_gene: TRBJ2-7
abundance: -
v_gene: TRBV27
d_gene: -
CDR3aa: CASSLSLAGGGYEQYF
CDR3nt: TGTGCCAGCAGTTTATCGTTAGCAGGGGGGGGATACGAGCAGTACTTC

j_gene: TRBJ2-7
abundance: -
v_gene: TRBV11-2
d_gene: TRBD1
CDR3aa: CASSPGPDRVSEQYF
CDR3nt: TGTGCCAGCAGCCCAGGGCCTGACAGGGTGAGCGAGCAGTACTTC

j_gene: TRBJ1-1
abundance: -
v_gene: TRBV9
d_gene: -
CDR3aa: CASSVLGADTEAFF
CDR3nt: TGTGCCAGCAGCGTATTGGGGGCGGACACTGAAGCTTTCTTT

j_gene: TRBJ2-3
abundance: -
v_gene: TRBV27
d_gene: -
CDR3aa: CASSYVKTRGTDTQYF
CDR3nt: TGTGCCAGCAGTTACGTTAAGACGCGGGGCACAGATACGCAGTATTTT

j_gene: TRBJ2-2
abundance: -
v_gene: TRBV6-5
d_gene: TRBD2
CDR3aa: CASSYSSGEFFGELFF
CDR3nt: TGTGCCAGCAGTTACTCTAGCGGGGAGTTTTTCGGGGAGCTGTTTTTT

j_gene: TRBJ2-5
abundance: -
v_gene: TRBV10-3
d_gene: -
CDR3aa: CAISESRTDQETQYF
CDR3nt: TGTGCCATCAGTGAGTCAAGGACTGATCAAGAGACCCAGTACTTC

j_gene: TRBJ2-2
abundance: -
v_gene: TRBV2
d_gene: TRBD2
CDR3aa: CASSPSGVGGELFF
CDR3nt: TGTGCCAGCAGCCCCAGCGGGGTGGGAGGGGAGCTGTTTTTT

j_gene: TRBJ1-4
abundance: -
v_gene: TRBV15
d_gene: -
CDR3aa: CATSRDRTATNEKLFF
CDR3nt: TGTGCCACCAGCAGAGATAGGACGGCAACTAATGAAAAACTGTTTTTT

j_gene: TRBJ1-5
abundance: -
v_gene: TRBV9
d_gene: TRBD1
CDR3aa: CASSATGDQPQHF
CDR3nt: TGTGCCAGCAGCGCCACAGGGGATCAGCCCCAGCATTTT

j_gene: TRBJ2-7
abundance: -
v_gene: TRBV4-1
d_gene: TRBD1
CDR3aa: CASSPDRGRYEQYF
CDR3nt: TGCGCCAGCAGCCCGGACAGGGGGCGATACGAGCAGTACTTC

j_gene: TRBJ1-2
abundance: -
v_gene: TRBV14
d_gene: -
CDR3aa: CASSQGQENLSSKGYTF
CDR3nt: TGTGCCAGCAGCCAAGGGCAGGAGAACCTATCCTCGAAGGGCTACACCTTC

j_gene: TRBJ2-1
abundance: once
v_gene: TRBV7-6
d_gene: -
CDR3aa: CASREDWANEQFF
CDR3nt: TGTGCCAGCAGGGAGGACTGGGCCAATGAGCAGTTCTTC

j_gene: TRBJ2-3
abundance: -
v_gene: TRBV4-1
d_gene: -
CDR3aa: CASSRLTTDTQYF
CDR3nt: TGCGCCAGCAGCCGCCTAACCACAGATACGCAGTATTTT

j_gene: TRBJ2-7
abundance: once
v_gene: TRBV2
d_gene: -
CDR3aa: CASSEDSTAFTYEQYF
CDR3nt: TGTGCCAGCAGTGAAGATTCGACAGCCTTTACCTACGAGCAGTACTTC

j_gene: TRBJ1-1
abundance: -
v_gene: TRBV7-9
d_gene: -
CDR3aa: CASSFGDTEAFF
CDR3nt: TGTGCCAGCAGCTTCGGAGACACTGAAGCTTTCTTT

j_gene: TRBJ2-3
abundance: -
v_gene: TRBV28
d_gene: TRBD1
CDR3aa: CASSGTASPSTDTQYF
CDR3nt: TGTGCCAGCAGCGGGACAGCTTCACCTAGCACAGATACGCAGTATTTT

j_gene: TRBJ2-7
abundance: -
v_gene: TRBV5-4
d_gene: TRBD1
CDR3aa: CASSLKEQGNNYEQYF
CDR3nt: TGTGCCAGCAGCTTAAAGGAACAGGGGAATAACTACGAGCAGTACTTC

j_gene: TRBJ2-5
abundance: -
v_gene: TRBV5-1
d_gene: -
CDR3aa: CASSLFAGQIQETQYF
CDR3nt: TGCGCCAGCAGCTTGTTTGCTGGACAGATCCAAGAGACCCAGTACTTC

j_gene: TRBJ2-1
abundance: -
v_gene: TRBV6-5
d_gene: -
CDR3aa: CASSYQGTGPNEQFF
CDR3nt: TGTGCCAGCAGTTACCAAGGGACGGGACCCAATGAGCAGTTCTTC

j_gene: TRBJ1-1
abundance: -
v_gene: TRBV9
d_gene: TRBD1
CDR3aa: CASSVIRTGTEAFF
CDR3nt: TGTGCCAGCAGCGTAATCAGGACAGGCACTGAAGCTTTCTTT

j_gene: TRBJ2-3
abundance: -
v_gene: TRBV7-6
d_gene: -
CDR3aa: CASSNQGGLDTQYF
CDR3nt: TGTGCCAGCAGCAATCAGGGGGGGTTGGATACGCAGTATTTT

j_gene: TRBJ2-3
abundance: once
v_gene: TRBV4-1
d_gene: -
CDR3aa: CASSQVVSDPSTDTQYF
CDR3nt: TGCGCCAGCAGCCAAGTTGTGTCGGATCCTAGCACAGATACGCAGTATTTT

j_gene: TRBJ2-7
abundance: -
v_gene: TRBV4-3
d_gene: TRBD2
CDR3aa: CASSPRTSGPYEQYF
CDR3nt: TGCGCCAGCTCCCCGAGGACTAGCGGTCCCTACGAGCAGTACTTC

j_gene: TRBJ1-1
abundance: -
v_gene: TRBV7-2
d_gene: -
CDR3aa: CASSLEWDNLNTEAFF
CDR3nt: TGTGCCAGCAGCTTAGAGTGGGACAACTTGAACACTGAAGCTTTCTTT

j_gene: TRBJ2-2
abundance: -
v_gene: TRBV27
d_gene: -
CDR3aa: CASSFQITGSGAGELFF
CDR3nt: TGTGCCAGCAGTTTCCAAATTACGGGATCCGGCGCCGGGGAGCTGTTTTTT

j_gene: TRBJ2-1
abundance: -
v_gene: TRBV5-1
d_gene: TRBD2
CDR3aa: CASSLSGGMFEQFF
CDR3nt: TGCGCCAGCAGCTTAAGCGGGGGGATGTTTGAGCAGTTCTTC

j_gene: TRBJ2-1
abundance: once
v_gene: TRBV13
d_gene: TRBD2
CDR3aa: CASSTRLAPAYNEQFF
CDR3nt: TGTGCCAGCAGCACCAGACTAGCGCCAGCCTACAATGAGCAGTTCTTC

j_gene: TRBJ2-3
abundance: -
v_gene: TRBV28
d_gene: -
CDR3aa: CASSQHSSTDTQYF
CDR3nt: TGTGCCAGCAGCCAACACTCTAGCACAGATACGCAGTATTTT

j_gene: TRBJ2-5
abundance: -
v_gene: TRBV5-4
d_gene: -
CDR3aa: CASSLGSPRTQYF
CDR3nt: TGTGCCAGCAGCTTGGGCAGTCCCCGCACCCAGTACTTC

j_gene: TRBJ2-1
abundance: -
v_gene: TRBV28
d_gene: -
CDR3aa: CASSFIPPSYNEQFF
CDR3nt: TGTGCCAGCAGTTTTATTCCACCCAGCTACAATGAGCAGTTCTTC

j_gene: TRBJ1-2
abundance: -
v_gene: TRBV7-9
d_gene: -
CDR3aa: CATSLAPHGGYTF
CDR3nt: TGTGCCACCAGCTTAGCCCCACATGGGGGCTACACCTTC